This entry is about one T cell receptor beta chain. Autoimmune disease history or systemic immunosuppression meant exclusion. Sequencing used immunoSEQ multiplex PCR; TCRdb keeps in-frame clones, though not all of them. The sample records about 64,000 clones, 88% being singletons. This sample was included in a study of OX40 agonist ivuxolimab in advanced cancers. Overall study: Ivuxolimab is a fully human IgG2 antibody that activates OX40 (CD134).

The sequencing here drew on CD4+ or CD8+ T cells sorted from blood, taken in a trial of the OX40 agonist ivuxolimab. The clonotype comes from an adult with an advanced solid tumor such as melanoma, head and neck, liver or kidney cancer.

In nucleotides, the CDR3 is TGTGCCAGCTCACCAAGGAGCAACTATGGCTACACCTTC. Translating gives CASSPRSNYGYTF. The rearrangement joins TRBV18 to TRBJ1-2, with D unresolved. Germline CDR1 and CDR2: KGHSH and LQKENI. Trimming removed 2 bases at V and 2 bases at J, with 6 bases between. There are 13 residues in the CDR3.